This TCR beta chain stems from a study of early T cells in non-severe SARS-CoV-2 infection. One entry per CDR3 protein results from TCRdb running MiXCR on the 5' RACE reads. This table holds about 80,000 distinct CDR3 sequences, over 9% found once. This CDR3 is 14 amino acids long. The germline V and J ends were trimmed by 0 bases and 4 bases, with 12 bases remaining between them. CDR1 and CDR2 (germline): SQVTM, ANQGSEA. This clonotype occurred many times. The chain links TRBV29-1 to TRBJ1-2, with D maybe TRBD1 (6 bases). The sample consisted of whole blood. The TCR originated in an adult who was a healthcare worker with PCR-confirmed SARS-CoV-2 infection or an uninfected control (not recorded which). In DNA form, the CDR3 reads TGCAGCGTTGAAGATTGGGGGGGCCCCTATGGCTACACCTTC. It specifies CSVEDWGGPYGYTF.